This T cell receptor beta chain appears in the sequencing data of a study of blood T cell repertoires in COVID-19. Germline-derived CDR1 and CDR2 are KGHSH and LQKENI. The CDR3 covers 15 residues. The V and J ends lost 3 bases and 5 bases, in that order; junction bases with no gene match: 7. Repertoires were generated with immunoSEQ multiplex PCR, while TCRdb's copy carries only in-frame clones and drops some. The sample shows approximately 150,000 clones, 87% of them seen only once. This clone was detected once. Source material: PBMCs or T cells enriched from blood (not recorded which). The origin of this receptor is a woman in her 40s who had been exposed to COVID-19. This sequence joins TRBV18 and TRBJ2-3, with 8 bases lining up with TRBD1. CDR3 residues: CASSPPGTGIDTQYF. The CDR3 nucleotides read TGTGCCAGCTCACCCCCCGGGACAGGAATAGATACGCAGTATTTT.